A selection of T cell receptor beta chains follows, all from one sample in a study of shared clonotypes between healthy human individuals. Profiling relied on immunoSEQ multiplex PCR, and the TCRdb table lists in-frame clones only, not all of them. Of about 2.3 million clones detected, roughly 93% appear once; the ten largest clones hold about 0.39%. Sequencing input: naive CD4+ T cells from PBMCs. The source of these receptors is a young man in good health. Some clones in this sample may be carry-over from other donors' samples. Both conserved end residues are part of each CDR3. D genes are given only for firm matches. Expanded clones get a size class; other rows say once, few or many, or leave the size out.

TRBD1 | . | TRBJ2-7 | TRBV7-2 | CASRRGQLGYEQYF | TGTGCCAGCAGGAGGGGACAGTTAGGCTACGAGCAGTACTTC
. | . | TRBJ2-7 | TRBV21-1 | CASSKLFLWDRTYEQYF | TGTGCCAGCAGCAAGTTGTTTTTATGGGACAGGACCTACGAGCAGTACTTC
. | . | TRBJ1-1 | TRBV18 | CASSPGGLEAFF | TGTGCCAGCTCCCCGGGGGGACTTGAAGCTTTCTTT
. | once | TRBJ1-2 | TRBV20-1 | CSARGAYGYTF | TGCAGTGCACGCGGTGCCTATGGCTACACCTTC
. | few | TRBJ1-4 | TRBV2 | CASKQTGATNEKLFF | TGTGCCAGCAAGCAGACGGGTGCAACTAATGAAAAACTGTTTTTT
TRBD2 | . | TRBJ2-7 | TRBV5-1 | CASSLSGLAGDSSEQYF | TGCGCCAGCAGCTTGAGTGGCCTAGCGGGAGATTCGTCCGAGCAGTACTTC
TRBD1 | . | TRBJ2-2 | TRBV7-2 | CASSSGGSMLAGELFF | TGTGCCAGCAGCTCAGGGGGCAGTATGCTGGCCGGGGAGCTGTTTTTT
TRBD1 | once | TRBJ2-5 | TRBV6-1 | CASSPGTARIETQYF | TGTGCCAGCAGTCCCGGGACAGCTAGGATCGAGACCCAGTACTTC
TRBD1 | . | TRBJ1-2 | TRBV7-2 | CASSLAQGEGYGYTF | TGTGCCAGCAGCTTAGCACAGGGGGAGGGGTATGGCTACACCTTC
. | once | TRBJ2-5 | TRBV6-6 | CASSYRGGRVGETQYF | TGTGCCAGCAGTTACCGAGGGGGTAGAGTCGGTGAGACCCAGTACTTC
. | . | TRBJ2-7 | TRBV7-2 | CASSLVGIPTYEQYF | TGTGCCAGCAGCTTAGTGGGGATACCCACCTACGAGCAGTACTTC
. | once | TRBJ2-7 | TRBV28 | CASRRGQSSSYEQYF | TGTGCCAGCAGGAGAGGACAGTCGAGCTCCTACGAGCAGTACTTC
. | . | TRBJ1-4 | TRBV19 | CASTGGATGIGKLFF | TGTGCCAGTACCGGCGGGGCGACGGGGATAGGAAAACTGTTTTTT
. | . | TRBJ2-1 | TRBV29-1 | CSVEEHGPRDNEQFF | TGCAGCGTTGAAGAGCATGGGCCTAGAGATAATGAGCAGTTCTTC
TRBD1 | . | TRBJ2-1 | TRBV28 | CASVEMTGAYNEQFF | TGTGCCAGCGTTGAAATGACAGGGGCCTACAATGAGCAGTTCTTC
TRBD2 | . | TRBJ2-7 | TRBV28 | CASSLGGVYEQYF | TGTGCCAGCAGTTTGGGGGGGGTTTACGAGCAGTACTTC
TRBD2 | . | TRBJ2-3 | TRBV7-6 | CASSLIAGGPQDNTDTQYF | TGTGCCAGCAGCCTAATAGCGGGAGGGCCCCAGGATAACACAGATACGCAGTATTTT
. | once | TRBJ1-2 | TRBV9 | CASSGGSTGPANYGYTF | TGTGCCAGCAGCGGCGGTAGTACGGGGCCAGCTAACTATGGCTACACCTTC
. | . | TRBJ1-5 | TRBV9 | CASTVPGVSNQPQHF | TGTGCCAGCACCGTCCCAGGGGTTAGCAATCAGCCCCAGCATTTT
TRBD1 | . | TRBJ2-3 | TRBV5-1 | CASSSRDRGQDTQYF | TGCGCCAGCAGCTCCCGGGACAGGGGGCAAGATACGCAGTATTTT
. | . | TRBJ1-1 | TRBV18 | CASSLGTIMNTEAFF | TGTGCCAGCTCGCTAGGGACAATTATGAACACTGAAGCTTTCTTT
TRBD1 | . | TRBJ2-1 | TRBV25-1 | CASSDPQQGDNEQFF | TGTGCCAGCAGTGACCCCCAGCAGGGGGACAATGAGCAGTTCTTC
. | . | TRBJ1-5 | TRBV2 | CASSEGQVGSQPQHF | TGTGCCAGCAGTGAAGGCCAGGTCGGGAGTCAGCCCCAGCATTTT
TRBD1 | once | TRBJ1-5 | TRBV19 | CASSITGVGGNQPQHF | TGTGCCAGTAGTATCACAGGGGTTGGGGGCAATCAGCCCCAGCATTTT
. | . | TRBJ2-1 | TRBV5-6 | CASSNRGYNEQFF | TGTGCCAGCAGCAACCGGGGTTACAATGAGCAGTTCTTC
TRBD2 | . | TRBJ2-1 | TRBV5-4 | CASSLSLAGVGEQFF | TGTGCCAGCAGTCTCTCCTTAGCGGGAGTAGGTGAGCAGTTCTTC
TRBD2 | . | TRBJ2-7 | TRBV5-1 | CASRALAGSSYEQYF | TGCGCCAGCAGAGCACTAGCGGGGAGCTCCTACGAGCAGTACTTC